A single T cell receptor delta chain is shown here with its context. The protein held in TCRdb is that of a much larger clone and does not match this DNA's translation at residue 3, likely because of a read error; the protein shown is translated from the DNA. This record comes from a study of gamma-delta T cells after stem cell transplantation. TCRdb re-called clones from the RT-PCR reads using CATT. The table shows some 2,200 delta-chain clones, with approximately 2% occurring only once. Per germline, CDR1 GEAIGNYY and CDR2 EKD. The CDR3 has 18 residues. This TCR was recovered from a human donor. It is not recorded whose cells these are; they may come from a transplant donor. The J gene is TRDJ1, the V gene TRDV2; 10 bases line up with TRDD3. The sequencing input was gamma-delta T cells. In DNA, the CDR3 is TGTGCCCGTGACACCGTCCTAAAACTGGGGGATGACACCGATAAACTCATCTTT. It specifies CARDTVLKLGDDTDKLIF.